This T cell receptor (beta chain) derives from a study of T cell responses to AZD1222 COVID-19 vaccine. Of note for this clone: Its antigen remains unidentified. A junction boundary mismatches the germline segment, possibly from a read error.

Study outcomes and limitations: Clonal diversity was possibly underestimated, and the donors were mostly white British, with more females. It was only 6 or 7 AZD1222 recipients who were seropositive at baseline.

Germline CDR1 is SGHNT and CDR2 is YENEEA. This CDR3 has 14 residues. TCRdb keeps only in-frame clones here, not all; method: immunoSEQ multiplex PCR. The sample yields about 150,000 clones, 88% seen once. The receptor was derived from an adult in good health. The chain combines TRBV11-3 with TRBJ2-2, with a tentative D call TRBD2 (6 bases). The sequencing used peripheral blood, collected on day 0 of AZD1222 vaccination. DNA of the CDR3: TGTGCCAGCAAAACCGGGACTTACACCGGGGAGCTATTTTTT. Its protein product is CASKTGTYTGELFF.